The TCR beta chain described here comes from a study of regulatory T cells in long-lasting Graves disease. Study context: More than 5 years of antithyroid drugs with positive TSH receptor antibodies defined persistent Graves' disease. Overall study results and limits: Newly diagnosed Graves' patients had higher TCR diversity than persistent ones.

The sample's time point: persistent/refractory GD, antithyroid drugs over 5 years with positive TRAb. PBMCs were the source of the RNA used for TCR sequencing. Approximately 8.9-milliliter peripheral blood samples went into EDTA tubes. In this sample, this clonotype turned up many times. Its specificity is not known. Construction of TCR beta libraries relied on iRepertoire HTBI primers and on Arm-PCR targeting CDR3 regions. Per the original methods: The study identified about 60 TRBV and 11 to 15 TRBJ segments across samples. In TCRdb, the multiplex PCR reads were re-called with MiXCR into one record per CDR3 protein. The V and J calls shown here were made by TCRdb, not taken from the authors' results. The sample records more than 300,000 distinct CDR3 sequences, roughly 23% being singletons. This CDR3 region has 15 residues. The germline V gene has CDR1 SGHAT and CDR2 FQNNGV. Trimming removed 5 bases at V and 2 bases at J, with 12 bases between.

The rearrangement links TRBV11-2 to TRBJ2-2; the D is unclear. The source is a woman aged 35 to 49 with Graves disease. The sequenced sample was peripheral blood mononuclear cells (PBMCs), obtained when the disease was refractory, from a patient treated with antithyroid drugs. The chain's CDR3 is CASSPGTLNTGELFF. The DNA for the CDR3 is TGTGCCAGCAGCCCAGGCACACTAAACACCGGGGAGCTGTTTTTT. The entire variable domain, with the rest obtained from reference TRBV11-2 and TRBJ2-2, is as follows: EAGVAQSPRYKIIEKRQSVAFWCNPISGHATLYWYQQILGQGPKLLIQFQNNGVVDDSQLPKDRFSAERLKGVDSTLKIQPAKLEDSAVYLCASSPGTLNTGELFFGEGSRLTVL.